Shown below are 18 T cell receptor beta chains from a single sample sequenced in a study of shared clonotypes between healthy human individuals. Here immunoSEQ multiplex PCR was the method, and the copy in TCRdb shows in-frame clones only, minus some. The repertoire holds roughly 120,000 clones, with around 66% as singletons. The sequencing sample was made of memory CD8+ T cells sorted from blood. Subset in this sample: CD45RO+ cells pooled with CCR7-negative TemRA cells. The receptor source for this set is a woman aged 30 to 39 in good health.

This chain uses TRBV27 with TRBJ2-1; D is uncertain. V lost 2 bases and J 4 bases, leaving 12 bases between the germline ends. Germline CDR1 and CDR2: MNHEY and SMNVEV (reference sequence). There are 15 residues in the CDR3. DNA for the CDR3: TGTGCCAGCAGTTTAGCTAGTAATATTTACAATGAGCAGTTCTTC. It is translated as CASSLASNIYNEQFF.

V usage is TRBV5-5 and J usage is TRBJ1-1; 10 bases are a match to TRBD1. CDR3 size: 14 residues. Germline assignment: CDR1 SGHKS and CDR2 YYEKEE (reference sequence). The V segment lost 5 bases and the J segment 4 bases; nucleotides outside the gene matches: 5. In DNA form, the CDR3 reads TGTGCCAGCAGGCACGACAGGGGGCGCACTGAAGCTTTCTTT. Its protein is CASRHDRGRTEAFF.

This chain joins TRBV18 and TRBJ2-7; 11 bases fit TRBD2. This CDR3 spans 15 amino acids. Per the germline V gene, CDR1 is KGHSH and CDR2 is LQKENI. Unmatched junction bases numbered 3, after V lost 3 bases and J lost 2 bases. CDR3 loop: CASSPALAGAYEQYF. CDR3 sequence (DNA): TGTGCCAGCTCACCGGCACTAGCGGGGGCCTACGAGCAGTACTTC.

The rearrangement links TRBV28 to TRBJ2-5, with D perhaps matching TRBD2 (6 bases). The DNA matches TRBJ2-7 better at its end, which makes the J call doubtful. CDR1 and CDR2 (germline): MDHEN, SYDVKM. The CDR3 spans 14 residues. The CDR3 loop is CASSLIAAAYEQYF. The CDR3 DNA sequence: TGTGCCAGCAGTTTGATAGCGGCTGCGTACGAGCAGTACTTC.

The chain couples TRBV27 to TRBJ1-1; D is ambiguous. V lost 2 bases to trimming and J lost 4 bases, with 8 bases between them. From germline, CDR1 is MNHEY and CDR2 SMNVEV (reference sequence). The length of the CDR3 is 13 residues. The DNA for the CDR3 is TGTGCCAGCAGTTTAGGATTGAGCACTGAAGCTTTCTTT. This translates into CASSLGLSTEAFF.

The rearrangement joins TRBV28 to TRBJ2-7; 7 nucleotides match TRBD2. V dropped 11 bases and J dropped 1; count of bases not matched to a gene: 14. Looked up from germline, CDR1 is MDHEN and CDR2 is SYDVKM. The CDR3 is made up of 15 amino acids. This CDR3 is CASRGVRGFSYEQYF. The CDR3 nucleotides read TGTGCCTCCCGGGGGGTACGTGGCTTTTCCTACGAGCAGTACTTC.

The V gene is TRBV27, the J gene TRBJ1-2, with D hard to call. The V end lost 0 bases, the J end lost 2 bases, and 7 bases lay between the germline ends. The germline gives CDR1 MNHEY, CDR2 SMNVEV (reference sequence). The CDR3 runs 14 residues. Here the CDR3 DNA reads TGTGCCAGCAGTTTATCGGGGAGAAACTATGGCTACACCTTC. This translates into CASSLSGRNYGYTF.

The V gene is TRBV18, the J gene TRBJ1-2; no firm D call. Between the trimmed V and J ends, which lost 6 bases and 3 bases, there was a span of 8 bases. The germline CDR1 and CDR2 sequences are KGHSH and LQKENI. This CDR3 is 12 amino acids long. CDR3: CASSDGDYGYTF. The CDR3 nucleotides are TGTGCCAGCTCCGATGGGGACTATGGCTACACCTTC.

On this clone: An end of the junction differs from the germline gene, which may be a read error. The chain carries TRBV5-1 and TRBJ2-7; D is uncertain. Germline V gene lookup returns CDR1 SGHRS and CDR2 YFSETQ. This CDR3 is 14 amino acids long. The CDR3 sequence is CASTLWAPSYGQYF. DNA of the CDR3: TGCGCCAGCACTCTTTGGGCTCCGTCATACGGGCAGTACTTC.

This chain uses TRBV25-1 with TRBJ1-3, with D maybe TRBD1 (6 bases). The CDR3 has 17 residues. The germline V gene encodes CDR1 MGHDK and CDR2 SYGVNS. V was clipped by 4 bases and J by 0 bases, with 16 bases between them. The DNA of the CDR3 is TGTGCCAGCAGTGGCGGGGCGGGACAACACTCTGGAAACACCATATATTTT. It specifies CASSGGAGQHSGNTIYF.

The V gene is TRBV15, the J gene TRBJ2-7, with D perhaps TRBD2 (6 bases). The germline V gene encodes CDR1 LNHNV and CDR2 YYDKDF (reference sequence). This CDR3 is 14 amino acids long. V was shortened by 5 bases and J by 1 base, with 12 bases between the two germline ends. The CDR3 bases are TGTGCCACCAGCTCGGAGGGGCAGTCCTACGAGCAGTACTTC. Amino acid sequence: CATSSEGQSYEQYF.

The chain combines TRBV6-1 with TRBJ2-7; D is undetermined. CDR1 MNHNS and CDR2 SASEGT come from the germline V gene. Trimming stripped 3 bases from V and 3 bases from J, with 0 bases between. The CDR3 contains 10 residues. The CDR3 coding sequence is TGTGCCAGCAGTGACTACGAGCAGTACTTC. Encoded protein: CASSDYEQYF.

There are a few counts of this clone. A much bigger clone sits one base away, suggesting this may be a read error. Other DNA sequences in this specimen translate into the identical CDR3. The J gene is TRBJ1-4, the V gene TRBV5-6; 12 bases are shared with TRBD1. The trim removed 4 bases at V and 3 bases at J, leaving 4 bases unmatched. CDR1 SGHDT and CDR2 YYEEEE come from the germline V gene. The CDR3 consists of 16 residues. CDR3 coding DNA: TGTGCCAGCAGCACAGGGACAGGGGGCCCTAATGAAAAACTGTTTTTT. Translated, it gives CASSTGTGGPNEKLFF.

This clone was recorded many times. The V call is TRBV6-1, the J call TRBJ1-1, with D hard to call. The ends were cut back, 1 base at V and 2 bases at J, with 8 bases in the middle. The CDR3 spans 14 residues. The germline V gene encodes CDR1 MNHNS and CDR2 SASEGT. The CDR3 bases are TGTGCCAGCAGTGAAGGCAGTATTAACACTGAAGCTTTCTTT. This encodes CASSEGSINTEAFF.

The gene calls are TRBV20-1 and TRBJ2-7; no firm D call. The CDR3 extends over 10 amino acids. Germline V gene data show CDR1 as DFQATT and CDR2 as SNEGSKA (reference sequence). V lost 7 bases and J 2 bases, leaving 6 bases between the germline ends. CDR3 amino acids: CSGTTYEQYF. In DNA form, the CDR3 reads TGCAGTGGGACGACCTACGAGCAGTACTTC.

This clone was seen many times. The chain links TRBV28 to TRBJ1-1; D ambiguous. The CDR3 has 13 residues. Trimming left V 2 bases short and J 5 bases short, with 9 bases between. Looked up from germline, CDR1 is MDHEN and CDR2 is SYDVKM. The chain's CDR3 is CASSLSPLTEAFF. The CDR3 region has the DNA TGTGCCAGCAGTTTAAGCCCCTTAACTGAAGCTTTCTTT.

In regard to this clone: Other DNA sequences within the sample encode an identical CDR3. The chain joins TRBV9 to TRBJ2-3; D is possibly TRBD2 (6 bases). This CDR3 spans 14 amino acids. With 2 bases removed from V and 6 bases from J, the gap between germline ends came to 13 bases. Germline CDR1 SGDLS, CDR2 YYNGEE. The CDR3: CASSVGGGSDTQYF. The CDR3 nucleotides are TGTGCCAGCAGCGTGGGGGGAGGTAGCGATACGCAGTATTTT.

On this clone: A much larger clonotype is one base distant, so this may be a read error. The same CDR3 can be traced to other DNA sequences in this sample. J is TRBJ1-1 and V is TRBV7-9; no clear D gene. Germline CDR1 reads SEHNR; CDR2 reads FQNEAQ (reference sequence). The CDR3 runs to 13 residues. The CDR3 coding sequence is TGTGCCAGCAGCTCCGGGTCCCGAGGTGAAGCTTTTTTT. It yields the protein CASSSGSRGEAFF.